The present T cell receptor (beta chain) was sequenced within a study of T cell repertoires in cytomegalovirus infection. Study as a whole: In the study, CMV epitopes included recently identified HLA-C-restricted and well-studied HLA-B-restricted ones. Based on public TCR beta signatures, there were indications of CMV infection and of a matching HLA type. Overall study findings and caveats: Ex vivo, HLA-C-restricted CMV-specific TCR beta clonotypes prevailed over the rest of the response. Of the TCR beta families, the public ones yielded a cumulative frequency that identified carriers of CMV plus the relevant HLA.

Note on this clonotype: What it recognizes is unknown.

MiXCR, applied by TCRdb to the reads, yields one record per CDR3 protein. Among about 310,000 distinct CDR3 sequences listed, 25% were seen once. Germline CDR1 is DFQATT and CDR2 is SNEGSKA (reference sequence). The CDR3 totals 14 residues. With 2 bases clipped from V and 5 bases from J, the junction kept 3 bases outside the gene matches. The V and J genes are TRBV20-1 and TRBJ2-5; TRBD2 agrees at 12 bases. The TCR sequence derives from a human donor in good health (CMV status not recorded). Some clones in this sample may be carry-over from other donors' samples. Sequencing was performed on cultured PBMCs, taken from culture after CMV antigen stimulation. DNA of the CDR3: TGCAGTGCTAGACTAGCGGGAGGGAGGGAGACCCAGTACTTC. It specifies CSARLAGGRETQYF.